This paragraph covers one TCR beta chain sequence. As yet, its antigen is unknown. The TCR libraries each used total RNA (about 3,500 ng per library). Each CDR3 protein gets one entry in TCRdb, which reprocessed the 5' RACE reads and gives no DNA. The specimen's table records 120,000 to 150,000 distinct CDR3 sequences. This sample is part of a study of monozygotic twins with inflammatory bowel disease. The CDR3 is 13 amino acids. Germline CDR1 and CDR2: MDHEN and SYDVKM. Overall study results and limits: Variability in patient repertoires may have come partly from differing immunosuppressive treatments. Discrimination among different T cell subtypes was not achievable.

The specimen sequenced was blood. The chain combines TRBV28 with TRBJ2-5. This clonotype was obtained from a human donor with ulcerative colitis or Crohn's disease, or a healthy co-twin of an affected twin (not recorded which). CDR3: CASSASSQETQYF.